This TCR beta chain was identified in a study of cytomegalovirus exposure and HLA in healthy donors. General study points: Roughly even sequencing depth across donors was the assumption behind the presence/absence analyses.

Germline V CDR1 and CDR2: SEHNR, FQNEAQ (reference sequence). The V gene lost 6 bases and the J gene lost 6 bases, with 22 bases spanning the gap. This CDR3 has 16 residues. The PCR employed 60 Vbeta primers together with 13 Jbeta primers. Sequenced by immunoSEQ multiplex PCR; TCRdb stores in-frame clones only, minus some. Of about 130,000 clones in the sample, more than 65% are singletons; the top ten hold 3%. About this clone: What it recognizes is unknown.

This TCR derives from a woman under 30 in good health and CMV-seropositive. The chain carries TRBV7-9 and TRBJ2-3; possibly TRBD1 for D (6 bases). Sequencing used PBMCs. CDR3 residues: CASRGAFRSLMDTQYF. CDR3 coding DNA: TGTGCCAGCAGGGGGGCTTTTAGGAGTTTAATGGATACGCAGTATTTT.